These 5 T cell receptor beta chains were all obtained from the same sample, sequenced in a study of blood T cell repertoires in COVID-19 (TCRdb year 2020). Libraries were built with the immunoSEQ multiplex PCR assay. Held by TCRdb, this immuneACCESS table contains in-frame sequences only and omits some clones. Under half of the omission traces to an unresolved V gene where checked; the cause of the rest is unknown. In all, the sample holds fewer than 150,000 clones, and about nine tenths of those were seen once. The top ten hold about 10% of the sample. The sample was peripheral blood. All receptors come from a man in his fifties or sixties with active or convalescent COVID-19.

V gene TRBV30 combines with J gene TRBJ1-1; 9 nucleotides align to TRBD1. This CDR3 comprises 14 residues. V shed 5 bases and J 0 bases; nucleotides not matched to a gene: 4. Germline CDR1 reads GTSNPN; CDR2 reads SVGIG (reference sequence). CDR3 sequence reads: CAWGGQGMNTEAFF. CDR3 nucleotide sequence: TGTGCCTGGGGCGGACAGGGGATGAACACTGAAGCTTTCTTT.

The chain uses TRBV6-5 and TRBJ1-4; D is uncertain. The CDR3 contains 14 residues. Germline V gene data show CDR1 as MNHEY and CDR2 as SVGAGI. Trimming pared 4 bases from V and 7 bases from J, leaving 13 bases between. The CDR3 nucleotides are TGTGCCAGCAGTTTAGGTGCGAGGAGTGAAAAACTGTTTTTT. It encodes CASSLGARSEKLFF.

This clone has only one observation. V usage is TRBV28 and J usage is TRBJ1-6, with 8 bases that match TRBD1. The CDR3 loop spans 15 amino acids. Looked up from germline, CDR1 is MDHEN and CDR2 is SYDVKM. J was trimmed by 7 bases and V by 4 bases; bases with no gene match: 6. Here the CDR3 DNA reads TGTGCCAGCAGTTCAAGGACAGGGAGCAATTCACCCCTCCACTTT. This encodes CASSSRTGSNSPLHF.

The count of this clone is one. The chain links TRBV27 to TRBJ2-1, with TRBD1 matching 10 bases. CDR1 and CDR2 (germline): MNHEY, SMNVEV (reference sequence). The CDR3 loop spans 17 amino acids. The junction had 16 bases not matched to a gene; V was cut back by 6 bases and J by 8 bases. The DNA of the CDR3 is TGTGCCAGCAGCACAAACGAGGGGGACAGGGGACGGGATGAGCAGTTCTTC. Its translation: CASSTNEGDRGRDEQFF.

The rearrangement uses TRBV4-2 and TRBJ2-7, with D maybe TRBD2 (5 bases). The CDR3 is made up of 14 amino acids. Per germline, CDR1 LGHNA and CDR2 YNFKEQ. Trimming took off 2 bases at V and 3 bases at J, with 11 bases between the two ends. CDR3: CASSQLEVDYEQYF. CDR3 DNA sequence: TGTGCCAGCAGCCAATTGGAGGTAGACTACGAGCAGTACTTC.